This TCR beta chain was sequenced in a study of T cells in Graves' hyperthyroidism and ophthalmopathy. Study conclusions and caveats: Stable hyperthyroidism was told apart from ophthalmopathy by a model built on 13 V-J features.

For Graves' hyperthyroidism to be stable, ophthalmopathy could not progress within 18 months. Uncontrolled infection, other autoimmune disease, pregnancy or lactation disqualified patients from enrolment. Fresh 10 ml peripheral blood yielded PBMCs. The trim removed 2 bases at V and 4 bases at J, leaving 5 bases unmatched. This CDR3 has 14 residues. Germline V gene lookup returns CDR1 MNHEY and CDR2 SMNVEV (reference sequence). The CDR3 regions of TCR beta were amplified from RNA transcripts. First-round RT-PCR of the TCR CDR3 relied on the HTBI primer set. TCRdb processed the multiplex PCR reads anew with MiXCR; each CDR3 protein has one entry. Among roughly 510,000 distinct CDR3 sequences listed, less than 25% were seen once. The table lists this clonotype with many counts. No antigen is known for it.

This receptor was obtained from a man aged 18 to 29 with Graves' hyperthyroidism. Sequencing input: blood. The gene calls are TRBV27 and TRBJ2-7; 7 bases map to TRBD1. The CDR3 DNA sequence: TGTGCCAGCAGTTTAACAGGGACAGCTTACGAGCAGTACTTC. Its translation: CASSLTGTAYEQYF.